Sequencing of this T cell receptor beta chain was carried out in a study of blood T cells in healthy people across ages. Study-wide points: Long-lived donors exceeded aged donors in naive CD4+ cells and diversity.

Concerning this clonotype itself: Its antigen is unidentified.

CDR1 is MNHGY and CDR2 is SAAAGT in the germline V gene. V shed 5 bases and J 6 bases; nucleotides not matched to a gene: 14. The CDR3 is made up of 17 amino acids. Sample-barcoded 5' priming and a J-beta primer mix drove a second PCR of roughly 6 to 12 cycles. One entry per CDR3 protein results from TCRdb running MiXCR on the 5' RACE reads. Found here are just over 800,000 distinct CDR3 sequences, about 59% of them singletons; the top ten hold about 30%. Isolating PBMCs gave at least 6.5 million of these cells per sample. RNA extraction gave at least 5 micrograms of total RNA per sample. The chain uses TRBV6-8 and TRBJ2-1; 9 bases map to TRBD1. The receptor was isolated from a man aged 25 to 45 in good health. The source material was blood. CDR3 DNA sequence: TGTGCCAGCAGTACCTTGGAGGGGGACAGGGACAGCAATGAGCAGTTCTTC. This sequence encodes CASSTLEGDRDSNEQFF.